This TCR beta chain was found in a study of radiotherapy plus CTLA-4 blockade in lung cancer. Ipilimumab-mediated CTLA-4 blockade plus focal radiation was given to patients having chemo-refractory metastatic non-small-cell lung cancer. V dropped 4 bases and J dropped 6; count of bases not matched to a gene: 14. CDR3 length: 16 residues. The germline V gene encodes CDR1 SQVTM and CDR2 ANQGSEA. Here immunoSEQ multiplex PCR was the method, and the copy in TCRdb shows in-frame clones only, minus some. The repertoire has about 110,000 clones, 85% of them found once; the top ten carry 2.4%. The rearrangement links TRBV29-1 to TRBJ1-4; the match to TRBD1 covers 7 bases. This clonotype was sampled from a human donor with non-small cell lung cancer that progressed on radiotherapy plus ipilimumab. Some clones in this sample may be carry-over from other donors' samples. This specimen consisted of peripheral blood, obtained from a patient treated with radiotherapy plus ipilimumab. Here the CDR3 reads CSVVETGHPYDEKLFF. CDR3 in DNA: TGCAGCGTTGTGGAGACAGGGCATCCGTACGATGAAAAACTGTTTTTT.